This TCR beta chain was sequenced for a study of blood T cell repertoires in COVID-19. Across the study: Italy, Spain and the United States were the sources of the convalescent and acute COVID-19 samples.

Trimming took off 3 bases at V and 3 bases at J, with 15 bases between the two ends. CDR3 length equals 17 residues. Germline V gene lookup returns CDR1 MNHEY and CDR2 SMNVEV (reference sequence). This clone was seen a few times. Original data processing: Reference gene primers were amplified, and this amplification served to estimate nucleated cell counts. The protocol was immunoSEQ multiplex PCR, while the TCRdb copy is restricted to in-frame clones and leaves out a portion. That table is the source of V, J and clone size, and D and trimming were worked out from the DNA. The data show tens of thousands of clones, 88% seen once.

This clonotype was sampled from a human donor in a cohort sampled during active COVID-19. The rearrangement links TRBV27 to TRBJ2-6; D is perhaps TRBD1 (6 bases). The specimen sequenced was peripheral blood. CDR3 sequence reads: CASSFVRGGVGANVLTF. The CDR3 nucleotides read TGTGCCAGCAGTTTCGTCAGGGGTGGGGTTGGGGCCAACGTCCTGACTTTC.